The 31 T cell receptor beta chains below were found in one sample sequenced in a study of T-cell memory formation after mild COVID-19. TCRdb redid the calling of the 5' RACE reads with MiXCR, one entry per CDR3 protein. This table has 400,000 to 450,000 distinct CDR3 sequences, 15% to 20% appearing once. Sequencing was carried out using PBMCs or a T cell subset sorted from them (not recorded which). The source is a man aged 18 to 29 who had mild COVID-19 (a few samples of this study predate the infection). Cell type and time point are not known.

This chain joins TRBV3-1 and TRBJ1-2; perhaps TRBD1 as D (5 bases). The CDR3 sequence is 16 residues long. Germline CDR1 and CDR2: LGHDT and YNNKEL (reference sequence). V was trimmed by 0 bases and J by 5 bases, leaving 16 bases between them. Here the CDR3 DNA reads TGTGCCAGCAGCCAAGATTGGGGCAGGGAGTCTTATGGCTACACCTTC. This encodes CASSQDWGRESYGYTF.

The chain joins TRBV7-3 to TRBJ1-2, with D perhaps matching TRBD1 (5 bases). Trimming took off 1 base at V and 4 bases at J, with 19 bases between the two ends. There are 17 residues in the CDR3. CDR1 is SGHTA and CDR2 is FQGTGA in the germline V gene. The CDR3 DNA reads TGTGCCAGCAGCTTAAGTTCGGCGGCATGGGGCGGCTATGGCTACACCTTC. The encoded protein is CASSLSSAAWGGYGYTF.

This clonotype has more than one count but fewer than ten. The gene calls are TRBV6-5 and TRBJ1-1, with TRBD1 identical over 8 bases. The CDR3 extends over 14 amino acids. J was trimmed by 11 bases and V by 2 bases; bases with no gene match: 10. From germline, CDR1 is MNHEY and CDR2 SVGAGI. The CDR3 bases are TGTGCCAGCAGTTACGGGAGGACAGGGTTTATGGCTTTCTTT. Its protein product is CASSYGRTGFMAFF.

The chain couples TRBV5-6 to TRBJ2-7; D remains ambiguous. V lost 4 bases to trimming and J lost 5 bases, with 16 bases between them. CDR3 length equals 14 residues. Germline V gives CDR1 SGHDT, CDR2 YYEEEE. The CDR3 spells CASSLPPLGDEQYV. The CDR3 bases are TGTGCCAGCAGCCTGCCCCCGCTGGGCGACGAGCAGTACGTC.

Many counts were recorded for this clonotype. This chain links TRBV6-5 with TRBJ2-1, with D uncertain. Between the trimmed V and J ends, which lost 7 bases and 7 bases, there was a span of 11 bases. Germline values: CDR1 MNHEY, CDR2 SVGAGI. CDR3 length: 12 amino acids. In DNA form, the CDR3 reads TGTGCCAGCAAAAAAAATAGTAATGAGCAGTTCTTC. This sequence encodes CASKKNSNEQFF.

The chain carries TRBV20-1 and TRBJ1-5; 10 positions match TRBD1. The CDR3 is made up of 13 amino acids. Germline-derived CDR1 and CDR2 are DFQATT and SNEGSKA (reference sequence). The ends lost 3 bases at V and 7 bases at J; junction bases unmatched: 3. DNA of the CDR3: TGCAGTGCTAGCGAGACAGGGGGCCAGCCCCAGCATTTT. Amino acids: CSASETGGQPQHF.

This clonotype was recorded at least ten times. The J gene is TRBJ2-3, the V gene TRBV7-2; D not certain. Germline V gives CDR1 SGHTA, CDR2 FQGNSA. Trimming shortened V by 5 bases and J by 4 bases, and 13 bases separated the two germline ends. The CDR3 consists of 14 residues. This chain's CDR3 is CASSARTIPDTQYF. CDR3 DNA: TGTGCCAGCAGCGCCCGGACCATTCCAGATACGCAGTATTTT.

The J gene is TRBJ2-4, the V gene TRBV5-1; TRBD2 agrees at 7 bases. CDR3 length equals 15 residues. The V segment lost 4 bases and the J segment 8 bases; nucleotides outside the gene matches: 12. Germline V CDR1 and CDR2: SGHRS, YFSETQ. This CDR3 is CASSPLGRGRDIQYF. CDR3 bases: TGCGCCAGCAGCCCGCTGGGGAGGGGAAGGGACATTCAGTACTTC.

This clonotype has a handful of counts. The V call is TRBV12-3 or TRBV12-4, the J call TRBJ1-5; no reliable D call. The CDR3 is 18 residues long. V was cut by 3 bases and J by 0 bases, with 18 bases left in between. CDR3 in amino acids: CASSFVPGRRNSNQPQHF. The CDR3 DNA follows: TGTGCCAGCAGTTTCGTCCCCGGACGGAGAAATAGCAATCAGCCCCAGCATTTT.

CDR3 bases: TGCGCCAGCTTATGGGCTTTGAACACTGAAGCTTTCTTT. Translating gives CASLWALNTEAFF. The chain joins TRBV10-2 to TRBJ1-1; D ambiguous. V lost 8 bases and J 0 bases, leaving 10 bases between the germline ends. In germline, CDR1 is WSHSY, CDR2 SAAADI. The CDR3 totals 13 residues.

This clonotype was observed at least ten times. The rearrangement links TRBV5-8 to TRBJ2-7; 7 bases are shared with TRBD1. The CDR3 runs 15 residues. Germline values: CDR1 SGHTS, CDR2 YDEGEE. V lost 7 bases to trimming and J lost 0 bases; unmatched junction nucleotides: 10. CDR3 sequence reads: CASGLEDRPSYEQYF. CDR3 coding DNA: TGTGCCAGCGGCCTTGAGGACAGGCCCTCCTACGAGCAGTACTTC.

This clonotype was detected only a few times. J is TRBJ2-3 and V is TRBV4-3; D is tentatively TRBD1 or TRBD2 (6 bases each). The V and J ends lost 1 base and 5 bases respectively, with 22 bases between them. CDR3 length: 18 amino acids. Germline V gene sequence: CDR1 LGHNA, CDR2 YSLEER. The CDR3 loop reads CASSQVFPGAGSRDTQYF. DNA of the CDR3: TGCGCCAGCAGCCAAGTATTTCCGGGGGCAGGGTCAAGAGATACGCAGTATTTT.

CDR3 sequence (DNA): TGCGCCAGCAGCCAAGATGGGGGTCGCAATCAGCCCCAGCATTTT. This gives the protein CASSQDGGRNQPQHF. The V call is TRBV4-1, the J call TRBJ1-5; a possible D gene is TRBD1 (5 bases). Trimming stripped 0 bases from V and 2 bases from J, with 8 bases between. The CDR3 is made up of 15 amino acids. Germline V CDR1 and CDR2: MGHRA, YSYEKL.

This clonotype was picked up a small number of times. CDR3 nucleotides: TGTGCCAGCAGCCAAACCCGACAGGGAGAAAATTCACCCCTCCACTTT. Protein sequence: CASSQTRQGENSPLHF. The chain uses TRBV7-9 and TRBJ1-6; TRBD1 aligns across 7 bases. With V trimmed by 5 bases and J by 7 bases, 11 bases remained unmatched. Germline-derived CDR1 and CDR2 are SEHNR and FQNEAQ (reference sequence). The CDR3 has 16 amino acids. The full variable domain, its missing parts supplied by reference TRBV7-9 and TRBJ1-6, is DTGVSQNPRHKITKRGQNVTFRCDPISEHNRLYWYRQTLGQGPEFLTYFQNEAQLEKSRLLSDRFSAERPKGSFSTLEIQRTEQGDSAMYLCASSQTRQGENSPLHFGNGTRLTVT.

This clonotype occurred a few times. The CDR3 region has the DNA TGCAGCGGGGGAAGGGGAAACACCATATATTTT. It specifies CSGGRGNTIYF. The rearrangement uses TRBV29-1 and TRBJ1-3; D not certain. The germline V gene has CDR1 SQVTM and CDR2 ANQGSEA. Trimming left V 7 bases short and J 4 bases short, with 8 bases between. The length of the CDR3 is 11 residues.

This clonotype was observed a handful of times. Its ends do not fully match the called genes, so a read error is possible. The chain couples TRBV12-3 or TRBV12-4 to TRBJ1-2, with D possibly being TRBD1 (5 bases). This CDR3 comprises 12 residues. The DNA for the CDR3 is TGTGCCAGCAGTAGGGACGCCCGCGGCTTATCCTTC. This codes for CASSRDARGLSF.

This chain links TRBV4-1 with TRBJ2-3; D unresolved. This CDR3 is 15 amino acids long. Germline assignment: CDR1 MGHRA and CDR2 YSYEKL. V dropped 1 base and J dropped 0 bases, with 8 bases sitting between them. CDR3 DNA: TGCGCCAGCAGCCAAGTCCTCGGCAGCACAGATACGCAGTATTTT. Its protein product is CASSQVLGSTDTQYF.

Only a few counts were recorded for this clonotype. The rearrangement links TRBV7-8 to TRBJ2-2; 8 bases are a match to TRBD2. Germline V CDR1 and CDR2: SGHVS, FQNEAQ. The CDR3 is 15 residues long. Trimming at V came to 7 bases and at J to 7 bases, leaving 11 bases not matched to a gene. CDR3 protein: CASIHPGLVDGELFF. The CDR3 region has the DNA TGTGCCAGCATCCACCCGGGACTAGTCGACGGGGAGCTGTTTTTT.

The CDR3 DNA follows: TGTGCCAGCAGCTCGGAGGACAGTCCCTCCGGGGAGCTGTTTTTT. It translates to CASSSEDSPSGELFF. This chain links TRBV7-3 with TRBJ2-2, with D possibly matching TRBD1 (6 bases). The CDR3 contains 15 residues. Trimming took 4 bases from V and 6 from J, leaving 15 bases between them. Germline assignment: CDR1 SGHTA and CDR2 FQGTGA.

The V and J genes are TRBV4-2 and TRBJ2-7, with 11 bases identical to TRBD2. The CDR3 spans 18 residues. V shed 1 base, J shed 0 bases, and the junction held 8 bases outside the gene matches. Germline V gives CDR1 LGHNA, CDR2 YNFKEQ. CDR3 sequence (DNA): TGTGCCAGCAGCCAAGCGGGTCGACTAGCGGGGACCTCCTACGAGCAGTACTTC. Its translation: CASSQAGRLAGTSYEQYF.

The sample holds a few counts of this clonotype. This chain's CDR3 is CASSLPGVQETQYF. CDR3 DNA sequence: TGTGCCAGCAGCTTACCTGGGGTTCAAGAGACCCAGTACTTC. The chain carries TRBV7-2 and TRBJ2-5; no definite D call. V lost 2 bases to trimming and J lost 2 bases, with 9 bases between them. Germline loops: CDR1 SGHTA, CDR2 FQGNSA. The CDR3 is made up of 14 amino acids.

This clonotype was seen repeatedly, ten times or more. V and J are TRBV7-2 and TRBJ2-5; D gene unclear. Germline CDR1 SGHTA, CDR2 FQGNSA. This CDR3 region has 16 residues. The V and J ends lost 1 base and 1 base respectively, with 13 bases between them. This CDR3 is CASSLEGYHRQETQYF. The CDR3 coding sequence is TGTGCCAGCAGCTTAGAGGGCTACCATCGCCAAGAGACCCAGTACTTC.

This clonotype was recorded at least ten times. The rearrangement links TRBV4-1 to TRBJ1-1; D uncertain. The germline CDR1 and CDR2 sequences are MGHRA and YSYEKL. Trimming shortened V by 0 bases and J by 11 bases, and 10 bases separated the two germline ends. The CDR3 is 12 residues long. The CDR3 coding sequence is TGCGCCAGCAGCCAAGATGAGTGGCTGGCTTTCTTT. Its translation is CASSQDEWLAFF.

This chain uses TRBV5-1 with TRBJ2-3; 7 bases match TRBD2. The CDR3 is 15 amino acids. Per germline, CDR1 SGHRS and CDR2 YFSETQ. V shed 6 bases and J 2 bases; nucleotides not matched to a gene: 9. CDR3: CASTARGGLTDTQYF. The DNA for the CDR3 is TGCGCCAGCACTGCCCGCGGGGGACTCACAGATACGCAGTATTTT.

V gene TRBV6-5 combines with J gene TRBJ2-2; 13 bases agree with TRBD2. Trimming at V came to 6 bases and at J to 8 bases, leaving 6 bases not matched to a gene. Looked up from germline, CDR1 is MNHEY and CDR2 is SVGAGI. The CDR3 runs 15 residues. Here the CDR3 reads CASSGTSGVEGELFF. The CDR3 DNA reads as TGTGCCAGCAGCGGGACTAGCGGGGTTGAAGGGGAGCTGTTTTTT.

In this sample, this clonotype turned up a few times. DNA for the CDR3: TGTGCCAGCAGCCGAGACTGGTCAGATACGCAGTATTTT. Its protein is CASSRDWSDTQYF. The chain combines TRBV7-2 with TRBJ2-3; D not certain. CDR1 is SGHTA and CDR2 is FQGNSA in the germline V gene. CDR3 size: 13 residues. V lost 5 bases and J 4 bases, leaving 10 bases between the germline ends.

This clonotype occurred a few times. V and J are TRBV3-1 and TRBJ2-3; tentative D call: TRBD1 (6 bases). The length of the CDR3 is 13 residues. Germline V gene data show CDR1 as LGHDT and CDR2 as YNNKEL (reference sequence). V was trimmed by 3 bases and J by 2 bases, leaving 6 bases between them. CDR3 in DNA: TGTGCCAGCAGCCAGGGACACACAGATACGCAGTATTTT. It yields the protein CASSQGHTDTQYF.

The rearrangement uses TRBV20-1 and TRBJ2-5; D might be TRBD2 (5 bases). Germline V gene sequence: CDR1 DFQATT, CDR2 SNEGSKA (reference sequence). V shed 5 bases and J shed 5 bases, with 9 bases lying between them. The CDR3 has 11 residues. The CDR3 protein is CSACRGETQYF. The CDR3 nucleotides read TGCAGTGCTTGCAGAGGGGAGACCCAGTACTTC.

This clonotype was seen only a few times. The CDR3 nucleotides are TGTGCCAGCAGCTTAAAACCTCGAGGGACAGTCCTCTGGAAGGGCTACACCTTC. This encodes CASSLKPRGTVLWKGYTF. The rearrangement links TRBV11-2 to TRBJ1-2; 7 positions match TRBD1. The ends lost 2 bases at V and 8 bases at J; junction bases unmatched: 20. The germline CDR1 and CDR2 sequences are SGHAT and FQNNGV. CDR3 length: 18 residues.

The V call is TRBV6-5, the J call TRBJ2-2; 9 bases are a match to TRBD2. CDR1 and CDR2 from the germline V gene are MNHEY and SVGAGI. Trimming at V came to 6 bases and at J to 4 bases, leaving 6 bases not matched to a gene. This CDR3 comprises 15 residues. The CDR3 reads CASSASSGATGELFF. CDR3 sequence (DNA): TGTGCCAGCAGCGCATCTAGCGGGGCCACCGGGGAGCTGTTTTTT.

This clonotype has just a few counts. The chain is built from TRBV3-1 and TRBJ2-1; 10 bases are a match to TRBD2. CDR1 LGHDT and CDR2 YNNKEL come from the germline V gene (reference sequence). This CDR3 contains 15 residues. The V gene end was trimmed by 0 bases and the J gene end by 4 bases; junction bases not matched to a gene: 0. DNA for the CDR3: TGTGCCAGCAGCCAAGATAGCGGGGGGTACAATGAGCAGTTCTTC. This translates into CASSQDSGGYNEQFF.